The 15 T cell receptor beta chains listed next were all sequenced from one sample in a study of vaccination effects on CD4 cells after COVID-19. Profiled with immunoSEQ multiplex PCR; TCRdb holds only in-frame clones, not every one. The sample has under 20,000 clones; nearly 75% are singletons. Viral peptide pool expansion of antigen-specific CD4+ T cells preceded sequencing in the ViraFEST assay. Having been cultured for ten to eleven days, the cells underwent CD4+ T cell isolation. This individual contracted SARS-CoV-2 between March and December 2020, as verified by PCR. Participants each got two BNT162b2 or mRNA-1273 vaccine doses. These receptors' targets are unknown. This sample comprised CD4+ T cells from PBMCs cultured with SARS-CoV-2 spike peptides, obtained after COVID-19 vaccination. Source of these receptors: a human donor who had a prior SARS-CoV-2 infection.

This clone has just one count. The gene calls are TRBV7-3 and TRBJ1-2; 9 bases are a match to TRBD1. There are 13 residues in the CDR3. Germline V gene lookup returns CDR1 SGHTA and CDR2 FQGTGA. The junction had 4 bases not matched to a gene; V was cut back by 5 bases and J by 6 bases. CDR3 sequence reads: CASSQDRGNGYTF. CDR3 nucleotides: TGTGCCAGCAGCCAGGACAGGGGAAATGGCTACACCTTC.

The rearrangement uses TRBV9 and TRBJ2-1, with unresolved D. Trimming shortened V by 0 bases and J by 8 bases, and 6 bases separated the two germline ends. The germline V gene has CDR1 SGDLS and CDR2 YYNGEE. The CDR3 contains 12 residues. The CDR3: CASSVDWDEQFF. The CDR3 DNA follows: TGTGCCAGCAGCGTAGATTGGGATGAGCAGTTCTTC. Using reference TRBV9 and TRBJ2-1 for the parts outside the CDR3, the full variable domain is DSGVTQTPKHLITATGQRVTLRCSPRSGDLSVYWYQQSLDQGLQFLIQYYNGEERAKGNILERFSAQQFPDLHSELNLSSLELGDSALYFCASSVDWDEQFFGPGTRLTVL.

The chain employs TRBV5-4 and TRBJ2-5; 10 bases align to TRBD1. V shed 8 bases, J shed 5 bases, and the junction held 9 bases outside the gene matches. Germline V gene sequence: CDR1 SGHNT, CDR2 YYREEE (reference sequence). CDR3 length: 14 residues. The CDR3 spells CASSQTGGGETQYF. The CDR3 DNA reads TGTGCCAGTAGTCAGACAGGGGGCGGCGAGACCCAGTACTTC.

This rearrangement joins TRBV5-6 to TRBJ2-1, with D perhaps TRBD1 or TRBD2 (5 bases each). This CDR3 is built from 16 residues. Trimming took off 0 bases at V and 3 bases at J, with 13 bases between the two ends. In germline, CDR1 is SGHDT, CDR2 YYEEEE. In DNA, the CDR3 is TGTGCCAGCAGCTTGGCCCCGGGACCCATCTACAATGAGCAGTTCTTC. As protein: CASSLAPGPIYNEQFF. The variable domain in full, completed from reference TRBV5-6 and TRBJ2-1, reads DAGVTQSPTHLIKTRGQQVTLRCSPKSGHDTVSWYQQALGQGPQFIFQYYEEEERQRGNFPDRFSGHQFPNYSSELNVNALLLGDSALYLCASSLAPGPIYNEQFFGPGTRLTVL.

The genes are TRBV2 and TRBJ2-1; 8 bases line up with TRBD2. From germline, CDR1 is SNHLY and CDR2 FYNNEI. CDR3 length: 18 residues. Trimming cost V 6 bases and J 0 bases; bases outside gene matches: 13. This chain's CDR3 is CASRGRGGGPSSYNEQFF. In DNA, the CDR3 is TGTGCCAGCAGGGGACGGGGGGGCGGCCCGAGCTCCTACAATGAGCAGTTCTTC. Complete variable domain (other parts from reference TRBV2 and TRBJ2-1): EPEVTQTPSHQVTQMGQEVILRCVPISNHLYFYWYRQILGQKVEFLVSFYNNEISEKSEIFDDQFSVERPDGSNFTLKIRSTKLEDSAMYFCASRGRGGGPSSYNEQFFGPGTRLTVL.

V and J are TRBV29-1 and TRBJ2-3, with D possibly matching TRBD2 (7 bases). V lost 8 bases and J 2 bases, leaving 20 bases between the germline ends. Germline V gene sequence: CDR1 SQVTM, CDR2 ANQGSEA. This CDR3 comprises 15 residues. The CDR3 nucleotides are TGCAGCCACGAAGAGGGGGGAGGGAACACAGATACGCAGTATTTT. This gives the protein CSHEEGGGNTDTQYF.

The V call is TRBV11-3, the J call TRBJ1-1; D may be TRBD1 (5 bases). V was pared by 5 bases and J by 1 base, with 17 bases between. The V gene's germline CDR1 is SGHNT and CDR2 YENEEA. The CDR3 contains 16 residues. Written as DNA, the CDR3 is TGTGCCAGCAGCCCGAGCGATAGGGGACGGAACACTGAAGCTTTCTTT. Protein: CASSPSDRGRNTEAFF. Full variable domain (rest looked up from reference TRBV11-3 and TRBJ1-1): EAGVVQSPRYKIIEKKQPVAFWCNPISGHNTLYWYLQNLGQGPELLIRYENEEAVDDSQLPKDRFSAERLKGVDSTLKIQPAELGDSAVYLCASSPSDRGRNTEAFFGQGTRLTVV.

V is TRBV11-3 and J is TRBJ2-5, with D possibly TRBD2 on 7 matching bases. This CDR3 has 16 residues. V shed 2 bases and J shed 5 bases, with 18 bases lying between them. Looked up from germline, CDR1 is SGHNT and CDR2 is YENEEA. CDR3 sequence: CASSLFAGRGLETQYF. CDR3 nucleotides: TGTGCCAGCAGCTTATTTGCGGGGAGGGGGTTGGAGACCCAGTACTTC.

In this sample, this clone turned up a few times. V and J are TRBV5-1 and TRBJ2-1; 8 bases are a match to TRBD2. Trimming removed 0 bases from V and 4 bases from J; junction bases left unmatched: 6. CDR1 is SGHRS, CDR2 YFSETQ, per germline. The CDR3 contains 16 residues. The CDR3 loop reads CASSLVFGRDYNEQFF. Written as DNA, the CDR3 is TGCGCCAGCAGCTTGGTATTCGGGAGGGATTACAATGAGCAGTTCTTC.

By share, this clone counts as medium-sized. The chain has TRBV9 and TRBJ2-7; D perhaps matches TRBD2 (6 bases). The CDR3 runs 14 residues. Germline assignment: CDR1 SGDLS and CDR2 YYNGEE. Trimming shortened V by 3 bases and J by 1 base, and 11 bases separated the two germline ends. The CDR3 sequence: CASSAGSWSYEQYF. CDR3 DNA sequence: TGTGCCAGCAGCGCCGGGAGTTGGTCCTACGAGCAGTACTTC.

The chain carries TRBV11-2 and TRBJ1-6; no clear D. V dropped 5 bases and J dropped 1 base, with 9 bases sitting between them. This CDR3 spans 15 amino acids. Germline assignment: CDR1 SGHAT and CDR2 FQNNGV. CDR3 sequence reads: CASSPQHSYNSPLHF. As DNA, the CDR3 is TGTGCCAGCAGCCCTCAGCATTCCTATAATTCACCCCTCCACTTT.

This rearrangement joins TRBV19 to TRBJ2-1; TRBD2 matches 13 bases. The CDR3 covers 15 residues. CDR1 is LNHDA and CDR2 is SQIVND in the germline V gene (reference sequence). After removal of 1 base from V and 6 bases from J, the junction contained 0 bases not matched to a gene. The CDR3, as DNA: TGTGCCAGTAGTATAGGGACTAGCGGGAGCAATGAGCAGTTCTTC. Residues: CASSIGTSGSNEQFF.

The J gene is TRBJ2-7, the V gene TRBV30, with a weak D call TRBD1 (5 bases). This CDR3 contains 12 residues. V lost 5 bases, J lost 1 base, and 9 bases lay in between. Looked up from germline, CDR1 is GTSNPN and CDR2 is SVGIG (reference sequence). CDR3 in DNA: TGTGCCTGGGGGGCAGAGTCCTACGAGCAGTACTTC. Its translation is CAWGAESYEQYF.

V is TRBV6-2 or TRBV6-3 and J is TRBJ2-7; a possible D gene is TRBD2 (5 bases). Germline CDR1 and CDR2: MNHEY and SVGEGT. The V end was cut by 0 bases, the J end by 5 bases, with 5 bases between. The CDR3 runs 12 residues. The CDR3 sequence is CASSYSGDEQYF. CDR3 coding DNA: TGTGCCAGCAGTTACTCGGGAGACGAGCAGTACTTC.

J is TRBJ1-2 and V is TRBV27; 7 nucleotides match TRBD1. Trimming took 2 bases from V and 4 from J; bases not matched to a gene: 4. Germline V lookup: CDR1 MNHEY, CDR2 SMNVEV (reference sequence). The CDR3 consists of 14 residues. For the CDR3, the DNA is TGTGCCAGCAGTTTACGACAGGGTGCCTATGGCTACACCTTC. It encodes CASSLRQGAYGYTF.